This T cell receptor beta chain is from a study of naive and memory T cell subsets. General observations from the study: Gini index rose across naive, CM, EM and EMRA in CD4 and CD8. TCR counts from RNA may reflect activation-linked expression changes.

V was shortened by 3 bases and J by 1 base, with 9 bases between the two germline ends. Per the germline V gene, CDR1 is SGHVS and CDR2 is FQNEAQ. This CDR3 comprises 14 residues. The beta constant-region primer was an equimolar mix of two oligonucleotides covering TRBC1 and TRBC2. The ligated cDNA underwent four PCR rounds using SP2 and nested alpha and beta constant-region primers. Each CDR3 protein is one row after TCRdb ran MiXCR on the UMI-ligation and nested PCR reads. The sample holds tens of thousands of distinct CDR3 sequences; approximately 9.2% are singletons and the top ten take over 0.95%. This clonotype was seen at least ten times. The antigen is not known.

Sequencing was carried out using naive CD8+ T cells from blood. The V call is TRBV7-8, the J call TRBJ1-1; unclear D gene. The clonotype comes from a human donor in good health. This CDR3 reads CASSFLGRNTEAFF. CDR3 bases: TGTGCCAGCAGCTTTCTCGGGAGGAACACTGAAGCTTTCTTT.